This T cell receptor (beta chain) was observed in a study of blood T cell repertoires in COVID-19. At the level of the study: The analysed material was cDNA or gDNA that came from T cells, B-cell-depleted T cells, or PBMCs.

This study enrolled people aged about 18 to 100 from around 26 US geographic areas. Using immunoSEQ multiplex PCR, the repertoire was profiled, and TCRdb retains in-frame clones only, with some absent. This sample has more than 200,000 clones, with about 80% found just once. Trimming stripped 5 bases from V and 10 bases from J, with 8 bases between. The CDR3 contains 10 residues. The germline gives CDR1 SNHLY, CDR2 FYNNEI. The genes are TRBV2 and TRBJ1-2, with TRBD1 as a possible D gene (5 bases). The source is a man aged 60 to 69 who had recovered from COVID-19. The sample taken for sequencing was PBMCs or T cells enriched from blood (not recorded which). The CDR3 loop is CASSRGDYTF. The CDR3 DNA sequence: TGTGCCAGCAGTCGGGGGGACTACACCTTC. The variable domain in full, with the rest retrieved from reference TRBV2 and TRBJ1-2, is EPEVTQTPSHQVTQMGQEVILRCVPISNHLYFYWYRQILGQKVEFLVSFYNNEISEKSEIFDDQFSVERPDGSNFTLKIRSTKLEDSAMYFCASSRGDYTFGSGTRLTVV.